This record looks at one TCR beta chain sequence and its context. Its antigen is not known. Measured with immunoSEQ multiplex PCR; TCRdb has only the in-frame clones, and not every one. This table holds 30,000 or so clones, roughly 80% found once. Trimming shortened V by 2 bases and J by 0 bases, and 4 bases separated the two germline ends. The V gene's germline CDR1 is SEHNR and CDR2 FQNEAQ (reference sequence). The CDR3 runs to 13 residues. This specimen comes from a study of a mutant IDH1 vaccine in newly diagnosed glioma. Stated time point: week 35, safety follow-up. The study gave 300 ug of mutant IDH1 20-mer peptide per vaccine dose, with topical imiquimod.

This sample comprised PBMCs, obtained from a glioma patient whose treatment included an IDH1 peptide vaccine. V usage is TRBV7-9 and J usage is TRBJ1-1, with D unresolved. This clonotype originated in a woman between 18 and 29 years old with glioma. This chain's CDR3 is CASSLQLNTEAFF. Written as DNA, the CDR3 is TGTGCCAGCAGCTTACAGCTGAACACTGAAGCTTTCTTT.